This TCR beta chain came from a study of PD-L1 blockade in urothelial cancer. Of note for this clone: The antigen is not known.

General study results and limits: Having blood TCR clonality under the median before treatment predicted better survival.

The CDR3 loop spans 15 amino acids. With 0 bases removed from V and 3 bases from J, the gap between germline ends came to 11 bases. The germline CDR1 and CDR2 sequences are SEHNR and FQNEAQ (reference sequence). The time point is: pretreatment peripheral blood. Using immunoSEQ multiplex PCR, the repertoire was profiled, and TCRdb retains in-frame clones only, with some absent. The table records some 16,000 clones, about nine tenths of them present only once. The chain employs TRBV7-9 and TRBJ1-2; D might be TRBD1 (6 bases). This material consisted of PBMCs, taken around atezolizumab (anti-PD-L1) treatment. The source of this sequence is a man between 65 and 85 years old with urothelial cancer. CDR3: CASSLALGGDYGYTF. In DNA form, the CDR3 reads TGTGCCAGCAGCTTAGCGTTAGGGGGTGACTATGGCTACACCTTC.